This TCR beta chain is drawn from a study of CD4 T cells in relation to SARS-CoV-2 and coronaviruses. Study overall: After roughly ten days of antigen culture, PBMC TCR beta CDR3s were sequenced. Crossreactive spike epitopes shared across donors were mapped to their HLA restriction.

Here immunoSEQ multiplex PCR was the method, and the copy in TCRdb shows in-frame clones only, minus some. The table has 20,000 to 25,000 clones, about four fifths seen once. General study findings and limits: No donor gave both pre-pandemic and post-infection samples. Monoreactive clones expanded significantly more to SARS-CoV-2 than crossreactive clones did.

V was cut by 4 bases and J by 6 bases, with 16 bases left in between. This CDR3 contains 15 residues. Germline CDR1 and CDR2: LNHDA and SQIVND (reference sequence). This clone was seen only a few times. Its antigen is unknown. Unexposed donor CD4+ T cells date from 2011-2018, before the COVID-19 pandemic. After approximately 10 days of culture, CD4+ T cells were isolated. The sequence derives from a human donor in good health. This chain uses TRBV19 with TRBJ1-5; maybe TRBD1 (6 bases). Sequencing was performed on CD4+ T cells from PBMCs, cultured in vitro. The chain's CDR3 is CASSTAVAGVQPQHF. In DNA, the CDR3 is TGTGCCAGTAGTACCGCGGTGGCAGGGGTTCAGCCCCAGCATTTT. The whole variable domain, filled in from reference TRBV19 and TRBJ1-5, reads DGGITQSPKYLFRKEGQNVTLSCEQNLNHDAMYWYRQDPGQGLRLIYYSQIVNDFQKGDIAEGYSVSREKKESFPLTVTSAQKNPTAFYLCASSTAVAGVQPQHFGDGTRLSIL.